A selection of T cell receptor beta chains follows, all from one sample in a study of blood T cells in healthy people across ages. MiXCR, applied by TCRdb to the 5' RACE reads, yields one record per CDR3 protein. Of around 1,800,000 distinct CDR3 sequences in the sample, roughly two fifths were seen once. The sequenced sample consisted of blood. The receptors were gathered from a human donor in good health. Each CDR3 is given with its conserved first and last residue. Each record gives: clone size, D gene, J gene, V gene, CDR3 DNA, CDR3 protein. The D gene is left open where the match is weak. Clone size is not always given. Where it is, it says once, few, many or a class for expanded clones.

clone size: few; D gene: TRBD1; J gene: TRBJ1-6; V gene: TRBV28; CDR3 DNA: TGTGCCAGCAGTGCCACAGGGGTTCGTTCACCCCTCCACTTT; CDR3 protein: CASSATGVRSPLHF
clone size: few; D gene: TRBD2; J gene: TRBJ2-3; V gene: TRBV7-8; CDR3 DNA: TGTGCCAGCAGCCCCAAGGACGGGGGGGCGGCTAGCACAGATACGCAGTATTTT; CDR3 protein: CASSPKDGGAASTDTQYF
clone size: NA; D gene: TRBD1; J gene: TRBJ1-2; V gene: TRBV7-3; CDR3 DNA: TGTGCCTGCAGCTTACGGGACAGCTCCATCTATGGCTACACCTTC; CDR3 protein: CACSLRDSSIYGYTF
clone size: few; D gene: NA; J gene: TRBJ1-6; V gene: TRBV5-5; CDR3 DNA: TGTGCCAGCAGCTTGGGTGAGGAAAGGGGAGGATCACCCCTCCACTTT; CDR3 protein: CASSLGEERGGSPLHF
clone size: once; D gene: NA; J gene: TRBJ1-4; V gene: TRBV5-1; CDR3 DNA: TGCGCCAACAGCCTAATGGATCCTGCAACTAATGAAAAACTGTTTTTT; CDR3 protein: CANSLMDPATNEKLFF
clone size: few; D gene: NA; J gene: TRBJ1-6; V gene: TRBV7-8; CDR3 DNA: TGTGCCAGCAGCCGATACAAGGATTCACCCCTCCACTTT; CDR3 protein: CASSRYKDSPLHF
clone size: NA; D gene: TRBD1; J gene: TRBJ2-7; V gene: TRBV10-3; CDR3 DNA: TGTGCCATCTCGACAGGGCAAACCTACGAGCAGTACTTC; CDR3 protein: CAISTGQTYEQYF
clone size: NA; D gene: NA; J gene: TRBJ2-5; V gene: TRBV20-1; CDR3 DNA: TGCAGTGCTAGAGCCTTTTTTACAGCCGGGGAGACCCAGTACTTC; CDR3 protein: CSARAFFTAGETQYF
clone size: NA; D gene: NA; J gene: TRBJ1-2; V gene: TRBV20-1; CDR3 DNA: TGCAGTGGTAGAGATACGCGGTTGGCAGGGAACTATGGCTACACCTTC; CDR3 protein: CSGRDTRLAGNYGYTF
clone size: NA; D gene: NA; J gene: TRBJ2-7; V gene: TRBV9; CDR3 DNA: TGTGCCAGCAGCGTAGCCGACATAAACGAGCAGTACTTC; CDR3 protein: CASSVADINEQYF
clone size: once; D gene: TRBD1; J gene: TRBJ2-3; V gene: TRBV7-3; CDR3 DNA: TGTGCCAGCAGCTTAGGGACAGGGATGGAGGATACGCAGTATTTT; CDR3 protein: CASSLGTGMEDTQYF
clone size: NA; D gene: NA; J gene: TRBJ2-6; V gene: TRBV7-9; CDR3 DNA: TGTGCCAGCAGCTATGGGACCAGGGGATCTGGGGCCAACGTCCTGACTTTC; CDR3 protein: CASSYGTRGSGANVLTF
clone size: few; D gene: TRBD2; J gene: TRBJ2-5; V gene: TRBV20-1; CDR3 DNA: TGCAGTGCTACCCCGGGACTAGCGGGGGGGTCTCAAGAGACCCAGTACTTC; CDR3 protein: CSATPGLAGGSQETQYF
clone size: NA; D gene: NA; J gene: TRBJ1-2; V gene: TRBV11-3; CDR3 DNA: TGTGCCAGCAGCCAAGACGCATGGGTTGGGCACTATGGCTACACCTTC; CDR3 protein: CASSQDAWVGHYGYTF
clone size: few; D gene: TRBD2; J gene: TRBJ2-1; V gene: TRBV20-1; CDR3 DNA: TGCAGTGCTAGAGATTCGAGCGGGGGGGTTTACTACAATGAGCAGTTCTTC; CDR3 protein: CSARDSSGGVYYNEQFF
clone size: few; D gene: NA; J gene: TRBJ2-5; V gene: TRBV7-9; CDR3 DNA: TGTGCCAGCAGCCCTGTGGTGTACAGCCAAGAGACCCAGTACTTC; CDR3 protein: CASSPVVYSQETQYF
clone size: NA; D gene: TRBD2; J gene: TRBJ2-5; V gene: TRBV12-3/TRBV12-4; CDR3 DNA: TGTGCCAGCAGCCGAAGACTGGGGGCGGGGGGCCAAGAGGCCCAGTACTTC; CDR3 protein: CASSRRLGAGGQEAQYF
clone size: NA; D gene: NA; J gene: TRBJ1-4; V gene: TRBV7-2; CDR3 DNA: TGTGCCAGCAGCTCCGGCCCCGGCACTAATGAAAAACTGTTTTTT; CDR3 protein: CASSSGPGTNEKLFF
clone size: once; D gene: NA; J gene: TRBJ1-1; V gene: TRBV10-3; CDR3 DNA: TGTGCCATCGGCGACATAAGTGGGCACACTGAAGCTTTCTTT; CDR3 protein: CAIGDISGHTEAFF
clone size: NA; D gene: NA; J gene: TRBJ2-1; V gene: TRBV10-3; CDR3 DNA: TGCGCCATCAGGCAGACTGCTCTTGAGCAGTTCTTC; CDR3 protein: CAIRQTALEQFF
clone size: many; D gene: TRBD1; J gene: TRBJ1-4; V gene: TRBV2; CDR3 DNA: TGTGCCAGCATGGAAGGGGGCTGGATTGAAAAACTGTTTTTT; CDR3 protein: CASMEGGWIEKLFF
clone size: few; D gene: TRBD1; J gene: TRBJ1-1; V gene: TRBV28; CDR3 DNA: TGTGCCAGCAGACAGGGGAGGACTGAAGCTTTCTTT; CDR3 protein: CASRQGRTEAFF
clone size: NA; D gene: TRBD1; J gene: TRBJ1-2; V gene: TRBV7-2; CDR3 DNA: TGTGCCAGCAGTCACAGGACAGGGGTTAACGGCTACACCTTC; CDR3 protein: CASSHRTGVNGYTF
clone size: many; D gene: NA; J gene: TRBJ2-4; V gene: TRBV6-4; CDR3 DNA: TGTGCCAGCAGTGACGGGAGCATAGCCAAAAACATTCAGTACTTC; CDR3 protein: CASSDGSIAKNIQYF
clone size: few; D gene: NA; J gene: TRBJ1-2; V gene: TRBV29-1; CDR3 DNA: TGCAGCGTTGGTTCCATCGACAGCTATGGCTACACCTTC; CDR3 protein: CSVGSIDSYGYTF
clone size: NA; D gene: TRBD1; J gene: TRBJ2-7; V gene: TRBV4-1; CDR3 DNA: TGCGCCAGCAGCCAAGCCCTACAGGGGGCGGGGGAGCAGTACTTC; CDR3 protein: CASSQALQGAGEQYF
clone size: few; D gene: NA; J gene: TRBJ2-1; V gene: TRBV3-1; CDR3 DNA: TGTGCCAGCAGCCGTCGAGAGCAGCTATACAATGAGCAGTTCTTC; CDR3 protein: CASSRREQLYNEQFF
clone size: few; D gene: TRBD1; J gene: TRBJ1-2; V gene: TRBV7-3; CDR3 DNA: TGTGCCAGCAGCTCCTCGGGCGGGACAGGGAGCGGCTACACCTTC; CDR3 protein: CASSSSGGTGSGYTF
clone size: NA; D gene: TRBD2; J gene: TRBJ2-4; V gene: TRBV20-1; CDR3 DNA: TGCAGTGTCTCAAGCGGGGGGGCCGGCAAAAACATTCAGTACTTC; CDR3 protein: CSVSSGGAGKNIQYF
clone size: once; D gene: TRBD1; J gene: TRBJ2-7; V gene: TRBV29-1; CDR3 DNA: TGCAGCGTTGATAGACAGGGGGCCGGTGACTACGAGCAGTACTTC; CDR3 protein: CSVDRQGAGDYEQYF
clone size: few; D gene: NA; J gene: TRBJ2-5; V gene: TRBV4-1; CDR3 DNA: TGCGCCAGCAGCCAAGGAGAACGGGACACCCAGTACTTC; CDR3 protein: CASSQGERDTQYF
clone size: NA; D gene: NA; J gene: TRBJ2-7; V gene: TRBV6-2/TRBV6-3; CDR3 DNA: TGTGCCAGCAGTTACGGTCTTGGGCGGATGGGGACCTACGAGCAGTACTTC; CDR3 protein: CASSYGLGRMGTYEQYF
clone size: NA; D gene: TRBD1; J gene: TRBJ1-4; V gene: TRBV12-3/TRBV12-4; CDR3 DNA: TGTGCCAGCAGTTTAGCGGGACAGCCGAATGAAAAACTGTTTTTT; CDR3 protein: CASSLAGQPNEKLFF
clone size: NA; D gene: TRBD2; J gene: TRBJ2-1; V gene: TRBV10-3; CDR3 DNA: TGTGCCATCAGAGCCGCTAGCGGAAAAGCATTGAGCTCCTACAATGAGCAGTTCTTC; CDR3 protein: CAIRAASGKALSSYNEQFF
clone size: NA; D gene: TRBD1; J gene: TRBJ1-3; V gene: TRBV6-5; CDR3 DNA: TGTGCCAGCAGCTATGTGGGGACAGAAGCCTCTGGAAACACCATATATTTT; CDR3 protein: CASSYVGTEASGNTIYF
clone size: NA; D gene: NA; J gene: TRBJ1-1; V gene: TRBV7-2; CDR3 DNA: TGTGCCAGCAGCTTAGGAGGGTGGGGGAACACTGAAGCTTTCTTT; CDR3 protein: CASSLGGWGNTEAFF
clone size: NA; D gene: TRBD1; J gene: TRBJ2-7; V gene: TRBV2; CDR3 DNA: TGTGCCAGCAGTGATTACGGGACAGGGTTTTCTTCCGGCTCCTACGAGCAGTACTTC; CDR3 protein: CASSDYGTGFSSGSYEQYF
clone size: many; D gene: NA; J gene: TRBJ2-7; V gene: TRBV27; CDR3 DNA: TGTGCCAGCAGGGGGAACCGGGACCACTGGAAAGAGCAGTACTTC; CDR3 protein: CASRGNRDHWKEQYF
clone size: few; D gene: TRBD1; J gene: TRBJ2-3; V gene: TRBV7-2; CDR3 DNA: TGTGCCAGCAGACCCAACCCCCCCGGGACAGGGTTGAATACGCAGTATTTT; CDR3 protein: CASRPNPPGTGLNTQYF
clone size: NA; D gene: NA; J gene: TRBJ1-2; V gene: TRBV7-2; CDR3 DNA: TGTGCCAGCAGCTTAGAGAAGCCCACCCATCGGGGCTACACCTTC; CDR3 protein: CASSLEKPTHRGYTF
clone size: NA; D gene: NA; J gene: TRBJ1-1; V gene: TRBV29-1; CDR3 DNA: TGCAGCGTTTCAGGGGAAGCTGAAGCTTTCTTT; CDR3 protein: CSVSGEAEAFF
clone size: NA; D gene: TRBD1; J gene: TRBJ2-1; V gene: TRBV25-1; CDR3 DNA: TGTGCCAGCAGTGATCGGGACAGAGCAATGCTCGAGCAGTTCTTC; CDR3 protein: CASSDRDRAMLEQFF
clone size: few; D gene: NA; J gene: TRBJ2-7; V gene: TRBV7-9; CDR3 DNA: TGTGCCAGCAGACAACACGGGACGCCCTACGAGCAGTACTTC; CDR3 protein: CASRQHGTPYEQYF
clone size: NA; D gene: NA; J gene: TRBJ1-1; V gene: TRBV11-2; CDR3 DNA: TGTGCCAGCAGCTCCGGGTGGTCTTGGGGCACTGAAGCTTTCTTT; CDR3 protein: CASSSGWSWGTEAFF
clone size: NA; D gene: NA; J gene: TRBJ1-1; V gene: TRBV12-3/TRBV12-4; CDR3 DNA: TGTGCCAGCAGTTTACTCAGGTCGGGCACTGAAGCTTTCTTT; CDR3 protein: CASSLLRSGTEAFF
clone size: once; D gene: NA; J gene: TRBJ2-5; V gene: TRBV7-8; CDR3 DNA: TGTGCCAGCAGCTCGTTCACCCGTCAAGAGACCCAGTACTTC; CDR3 protein: CASSSFTRQETQYF
clone size: many; D gene: NA; J gene: TRBJ1-1; V gene: TRBV7-9; CDR3 DNA: TGTGCCAGCAGTTTAGGGTGGACAGAAGCTTTCTTT; CDR3 protein: CASSLGWTEAFF
clone size: few; D gene: NA; J gene: TRBJ1-2; V gene: TRBV3-1; CDR3 DNA: TGTGCCAGCAGCTCTACACAGGAGAACCACTATGGCTACACCTTC; CDR3 protein: CASSSTQENHYGYTF
clone size: few; D gene: NA; J gene: TRBJ1-4; V gene: TRBV20-1; CDR3 DNA: TGCAGTGCTAGACGCGGCGGGTTTCGTGAAAAACTGTTTTTT; CDR3 protein: CSARRGGFREKLFF